The 5 T cell receptor beta chains presented below share a single source sample, sequenced in a study of blood T cell repertoires in COVID-19. Assay: immunoSEQ multiplex PCR; the TCRdb copy retains only in-frame clones and omits some. The profile covers some 190,000 clones, with 60% to 80% appearing a single time and 13% to 15% taken by the ten largest. The specimen was PBMCs or T cells enriched from blood (not recorded which). The receptors come from a man between 60 and 75 years old who had been exposed to COVID-19.

The chain joins TRBV7-3 to TRBJ2-2; 10 bases line up with TRBD2. The CDR3 covers 17 residues. Germline V gene sequence: CDR1 SGHTA, CDR2 FQGTGA. Trimming took 5 bases from V and 1 from J; bases not matched to a gene: 7. CDR3 sequence (DNA): TGTGCCAGCAGCCCCCCTAGCGGGAGAGGGAACACCGGGGAGCTGTTTTTT. Amino acids: CASSPPSGRGNTGELFF.

This clone ranks as medium-sized (0.01 to 0.1%). J is TRBJ2-7 and V is TRBV7-8; 8 positions match TRBD1. Germline V gives CDR1 SGHVS, CDR2 FQNEAQ. V trimming: 3 bases; J trimming: 4 bases; junction bases outside the gene matches: 8. This CDR3 spans 15 amino acids. CDR3 sequence (DNA): TGTGCCAGCAGCTTCACGGACAGGGTCACGTACGAGCAGTACTTC. It yields the protein CASSFTDRVTYEQYF.

This chain joins TRBV19 and TRBJ1-6, with TRBD1 matching over 7 bases. CDR3 length equals 14 residues. Germline values: CDR1 LNHDA, CDR2 SQIVND (reference sequence). The V segment lost 7 bases and the J segment 9 bases; nucleotides outside the gene matches: 9. CDR3 coding DNA: TGTGCCAGTACCTGGACAGGTTTGAGTTCACCCCTCCACTTT. Encoded protein: CASTWTGLSSPLHF.

V and J are TRBV6-5 and TRBJ1-2; 11 bases are a match to TRBD1. CDR3 size: 14 residues. Trimming at V came to 4 bases and at J to 5 bases, leaving 3 bases not matched to a gene. Germline lookup yields CDR1 MNHEY and CDR2 SVGAGI. The CDR3 protein is CASSSGTGGYGYTF. The DNA for the CDR3 is TGTGCCAGCAGTTCCGGGACAGGGGGATATGGCTACACCTTC.

The chain is built from TRBV28 and TRBJ1-1, with D tentatively TRBD1 (6 bases). CDR1 MDHEN and CDR2 SYDVKM come from the germline V gene. V lost 4 bases and J 3 bases, leaving 15 bases between the germline ends. The CDR3 runs 15 residues. CDR3: CASSSLQGSYTEAFF. The CDR3 DNA reads as TGTGCCAGCAGTTCCCTACAGGGTTCGTACACTGAAGCTTTCTTT.